The rows below give T cell receptor beta chains drawn from one sample of a study of shared clonotypes between healthy human individuals. Sequencing was performed with immunoSEQ multiplex PCR; in TCRdb, only in-frame clones are kept and a portion is missing. Here the sample spans about 530,000 clones, 95% to 97% being singletons. What was sequenced was naive CD4+ T cells sorted from blood. These receptors were collected from a woman aged 25 to 45 in good health. CDR3s leave out the opening cysteine and the closing phenylalanine or tryptophan. D genes are given only for firm matches. The size of a clone is reported for some rows only, either as once, few or many, or as a class for expanded clones.

j_call: TRBJ2-7; cdr3_length: 11; d_call: TRBD2; v_call: TRBV27; clone_size: .; cdr3_aa: ASKERGTYEQY
j_call: TRBJ2-7; cdr3_length: 12; d_call: TRBD2; v_call: TRBV19; clone_size: .; cdr3_aa: ASRRTSGSYEQY
j_call: TRBJ2-7; cdr3_length: 12; d_call: .; v_call: TRBV1; clone_size: .; cdr3_aa: TSSQARVTYEQY
j_call: TRBJ2-7; cdr3_length: 10; d_call: .; v_call: TRBV10-2; clone_size: .; cdr3_aa: ATRGAGDEQY
j_call: TRBJ2-7; cdr3_length: 12; d_call: TRBD2; v_call: TRBV18; clone_size: .; cdr3_aa: ASSPGLYNYEQY
j_call: .; cdr3_length: 12; d_call: .; v_call: TRBV30; clone_size: .; cdr3_aa: AWREGQTSYEQY
j_call: TRBJ2-4; cdr3_length: 12; d_call: .; v_call: TRBV7-9; clone_size: .; cdr3_aa: ASSLGKGTNIQY
j_call: TRBJ2-7; cdr3_length: 12; d_call: .; v_call: TRBV5-4; clone_size: once; cdr3_aa: ASARRDSASEQY
j_call: TRBJ1-2; cdr3_length: 12; d_call: .; v_call: TRBV7-2; clone_size: once; cdr3_aa: ASSNRDGPAGYT
j_call: TRBJ1-1; cdr3_length: 13; d_call: .; v_call: TRBV7-5; clone_size: once; cdr3_aa: VRSLRTGIDTEAF
j_call: TRBJ1-5; cdr3_length: 13; d_call: .; v_call: TRBV28; clone_size: .; cdr3_aa: ASSSGPNSNQPQH
j_call: TRBJ2-5; cdr3_length: 10; d_call: .; v_call: TRBV18; clone_size: .; cdr3_aa: ASSPYQETQY
j_call: TRBJ1-5; cdr3_length: 11; d_call: .; v_call: TRBV19; clone_size: .; cdr3_aa: ASSMDWDQPQH
j_call: TRBJ1-4; cdr3_length: 12; d_call: .; v_call: TRBV18; clone_size: few; cdr3_aa: ASSPQDGNEKLF
j_call: TRBJ1-5; cdr3_length: 10; d_call: .; v_call: TRBV6-6; clone_size: few; cdr3_aa: ASKGSNQPQH
j_call: TRBJ2-7; cdr3_length: 13; d_call: TRBD2; v_call: TRBV7-2; clone_size: .; cdr3_aa: ASSLVGGTSGEQY
j_call: TRBJ1-5; cdr3_length: 14; d_call: .; v_call: TRBV2; clone_size: .; cdr3_aa: ASSEVWQGLVQPQH
j_call: TRBJ2-5; cdr3_length: 14; d_call: .; v_call: TRBV27; clone_size: .; cdr3_aa: ASSLSTAGIQETQY
j_call: TRBJ2-7; cdr3_length: 10; d_call: .; v_call: TRBV28; clone_size: .; cdr3_aa: ASSLWDSRWY
j_call: TRBJ2-1; cdr3_length: 14; d_call: .; v_call: TRBV29-1; clone_size: .; cdr3_aa: SVVKGGTDLYNEQF
j_call: TRBJ2-1; cdr3_length: 13; d_call: TRBD2; v_call: TRBV28; clone_size: .; cdr3_aa: ASSLGLAGGFEQF
j_call: .; cdr3_length: 10; d_call: .; v_call: TRBV28; clone_size: .; cdr3_aa: ASSSQPYEQY
j_call: TRBJ2-2; cdr3_length: 13; d_call: .; v_call: TRBV7-2; clone_size: .; cdr3_aa: ASSLAYGAGGELF
j_call: TRBJ2-3; cdr3_length: 9; d_call: .; v_call: TRBV2; clone_size: few; cdr3_aa: ASSVTDTQY
j_call: TRBJ2-7; cdr3_length: 14; d_call: TRBD2; v_call: TRBV10-2; clone_size: .; cdr3_aa: ASSGGSGSGLYEQY
j_call: TRBJ1-3; cdr3_length: 13; d_call: .; v_call: TRBV28; clone_size: .; cdr3_aa: ASGGGDFSGNTIY
j_call: TRBJ2-7; cdr3_length: 9; d_call: .; v_call: TRBV5-8; clone_size: once; cdr3_aa: ASSRAAEQY
j_call: TRBJ2-3; cdr3_length: 14; d_call: TRBD2; v_call: TRBV2; clone_size: .; cdr3_aa: ASISTSGSSTDTQY
j_call: TRBJ1-1; cdr3_length: 12; d_call: .; v_call: TRBV10-2; clone_size: .; cdr3_aa: ASSDWDTQGRAF
j_call: TRBJ1-5; cdr3_length: 15; d_call: .; v_call: TRBV7-8; clone_size: once; cdr3_aa: ASTPERRRGSNQPQH
j_call: TRBJ2-3; cdr3_length: 13; d_call: TRBD2; v_call: TRBV2; clone_size: .; cdr3_aa: ASGRLAGGSDTQY
j_call: TRBJ1-1; cdr3_length: 13; d_call: TRBD1; v_call: TRBV2; clone_size: .; cdr3_aa: ASTLTQGAHTEAF
j_call: TRBJ2-2; cdr3_length: 15; d_call: TRBD1; v_call: TRBV7-9; clone_size: .; cdr3_aa: ASSLAKWDRVYGELF
j_call: TRBJ2-5; cdr3_length: 12; d_call: TRBD2; v_call: TRBV11-2; clone_size: .; cdr3_aa: AVSAGGPQETQY
j_call: TRBJ2-4; cdr3_length: 14; d_call: .; v_call: TRBV7-9; clone_size: few; cdr3_aa: ASSLGTTLAKNIQY
j_call: TRBJ2-3; cdr3_length: 12; d_call: TRBD2; v_call: TRBV28; clone_size: .; cdr3_aa: ASSPGTNTDTQY
j_call: TRBJ2-7; cdr3_length: 12; d_call: TRBD1; v_call: TRBV7-2; clone_size: .; cdr3_aa: ASGQTGGPYEQY